The 22 T cell receptor beta chains given below trace back to one sample, sequenced in a study of control samples from healthy donors and cancer patients. Repertoires were generated with immunoSEQ multiplex PCR, while TCRdb's copy carries only in-frame clones and drops some. This sample yields over 150,000 clones, of which 75% to 95% are seen a single time; 2% to 2.5% belongs to the top ten. Specimen: blood. The origin of the receptors is a middle-aged woman in good health.

The rearrangement joins TRBV5-1 to TRBJ2-1; possible D gene TRBD1, 6 bases. Per germline, CDR1 SGHRS and CDR2 YFSETQ. The CDR3 consists of 15 residues. V lost 4 bases to trimming and J lost 4 bases, with 15 bases between them. This CDR3 is CASSPGLGAYNEQFF. DNA for the CDR3: TGCGCCAGCAGCCCGGGTCTGGGGGCATACAATGAGCAGTTCTTC. Full variable domain (rest looked up from reference TRBV5-1 and TRBJ2-1): KAGVTQTPRYLIKTRGQQVTLSCSPISGHRSVSWYQQTPGQGLQFLFEYFSETQRNKGNFPGRFSGRQFSNSRSEMNVSTLELGDSALYLCASSPGLGAYNEQFFGPGTRLTVL.

V gene TRBV7-2 combines with J gene TRBJ1-1; TRBD1 matches at 8 bases. The germline CDR1 and CDR2 sequences are SGHTA and FQGNSA. The CDR3 covers 16 residues. Germline trimming cut 4 bases from V and 1 base from J; bases unmatched to any gene: 8. The CDR3 protein is CASSSWTGHQNTEAFF. The CDR3 DNA reads TGTGCCAGCAGCTCCTGGACAGGGCACCAGAACACTGAAGCTTTCTTT.

This chain joins TRBV15 and TRBJ2-7, with D tentatively TRBD1 (5 bases). This CDR3 spans 13 amino acids. V was pared by 3 bases and J by 6 bases, with 12 bases between. Per germline, CDR1 LNHNV and CDR2 YYDKDF (reference sequence). For the CDR3, the DNA is TGTGCCACCAGCAGCCAAAGGGGCGGCGAGCAGTACTTC. It is translated as CATSSQRGGEQYF.

The chain recombines TRBV18 with TRBJ1-5, with D possibly matching TRBD1 (5 bases). The CDR3 sequence is 16 residues long. Per germline, CDR1 KGHSH and CDR2 LQKENI. V lost 3 bases to trimming and J lost 1 base, with 13 bases between them. The CDR3 protein is CASSPRQTESNQPQHF. In nucleotides, the CDR3 is TGTGCCAGCTCACCGCGCCAGACAGAGAGCAATCAGCCCCAGCATTTT.

The chain couples TRBV6-1 to TRBJ1-5; the D gene is possibly TRBD1 (6 bases). Trimming took off 3 bases at V and 6 bases at J, with 12 bases between the two ends. The CDR3 length is 14 residues. Germline CDR1 and CDR2: MNHNS and SASEGT. The CDR3 region has the DNA TGTGCCAGCAGTGATACGGGGGGCAGTCAGCCCCAGCATTTT. The encoded protein is CASSDTGGSQPQHF.

The chain joins TRBV6-2 or TRBV6-3 to TRBJ1-5; the D is unclear. The V end was cut by 0 bases, the J end by 3 bases, with 12 bases between. The CDR3 has 16 residues. CDR1 and CDR2 from the germline V gene are MNHEY and SVGEGT. CDR3 sequence: CASSYSFLRTNQPQHF. CDR3 in DNA: TGTGCCAGCAGTTACTCGTTTCTGAGGACCAATCAGCCCCAGCATTTT.

As to this clone: This same CDR3 is encoded by further DNA sequences in the sample. The chain joins TRBV3-1 (or the pseudogene TRBV3-2) to TRBJ1-2, with D perhaps TRBD1 (5 bases). This CDR3 region has 15 residues. Germline-derived CDR1 and CDR2 are LGHDT and YNNKEL (reference sequence). V was pared by 0 bases and J by 0 bases, with 8 bases between. The CDR3 DNA reads as TGTGCCAGCAGCCAAGATTCGGGGGCTAACTATGGCTACACCTTC. It codes for CASSQDSGANYGYTF.

This chain uses TRBV7-3 with TRBJ1-1, with 9 bases identical to TRBD1. The CDR3 length is 14 residues. The germline gives CDR1 SGHTA, CDR2 FQGTGA. V was pared by 5 bases and J by 3 bases, with 4 bases of the junction left unmatched. CDR3: CASSPTGGDTEAFF. The CDR3 bases are TGTGCCAGCAGCCCGACAGGGGGGGACACTGAAGCTTTCTTT.

As to this clone: The same CDR3 is also encoded by other DNA sequences in this sample. The chain employs TRBV29-1 and TRBJ2-2, with 13 bases lining up with TRBD2. Germline CDR1 reads SQVTM; CDR2 reads ANQGSEA. This CDR3 is 15 amino acids long. V dropped 6 bases and J dropped 6; count of bases not matched to a gene: 7. For the CDR3, the DNA is TGCAGCGTCGTAAAACTAGCGGGGGGGGCCGGGGAGCTGTTTTTT. Protein product: CSVVKLAGGAGELFF.

The gene calls are TRBV27 and TRBJ1-5, with no clear D. The CDR3 consists of 14 residues. CDR1 and CDR2 (germline): MNHEY, SMNVEV (reference sequence). The V end was cut by 4 bases, the J end by 0 bases, with 7 bases between. The CDR3 coding sequence is TGTGCCAGCAGTTGGGCAGCTAGCAATCAGCCCCAGCATTTT. This gives the protein CASSWAASNQPQHF.

This sequence joins TRBV6-1 and TRBJ1-5; weak D call: TRBD1 (5 bases). The germline V and J ends were trimmed by 2 bases and 7 bases, with 15 bases remaining between them. CDR1 MNHNS and CDR2 SASEGT come from the germline V gene. The CDR3 is 15 amino acids. DNA for the CDR3: TGTGCCAGCAGTGAAATTCAAGGGGTAGGGCAGCCCCAGCATTTT. Translated, it gives CASSEIQGVGQPQHF.

V gene TRBV2 combines with J gene TRBJ1-6, with D maybe TRBD1 (6 bases). Trimming pared 2 bases from V and 3 bases from J, leaving 8 bases between. The CDR3 is 15 residues long. Germline V lookup: CDR1 SNHLY, CDR2 FYNNEI. The CDR3 is CASSEQDSYNSPLHF. In DNA, the CDR3 is TGTGCCAGCAGTGAACAGGACAGCTATAATTCACCCCTCCACTTT.

The chain recombines TRBV5-1 with TRBJ1-1, with 8 nucleotides matching TRBD1. The trim removed 7 bases at V and 0 bases at J, leaving 5 bases unmatched. Looked up from germline, CDR1 is SGHRS and CDR2 is YFSETQ. The CDR3 contains 14 residues. The CDR3 reads CASRAGQVNTEAFF. In DNA form, the CDR3 reads TGCGCCAGCCGGGCGGGACAGGTGAACACTGAAGCTTTCTTT. Variable domain in full (rest from reference TRBV5-1 and TRBJ1-1): KAGVTQTPRYLIKTRGQQVTLSCSPISGHRSVSWYQQTPGQGLQFLFEYFSETQRNKGNFPGRFSGRQFSNSRSEMNVSTLELGDSALYLCASRAGQVNTEAFFGQGTRLTVV.

The chain has TRBV7-9 and TRBJ1-6, with D maybe TRBD1 (5 bases). The V end was cut by 3 bases, the J end by 5 bases, with 11 bases between. CDR3 length: 15 amino acids. Germline V gives CDR1 SEHNR, CDR2 FQNEAQ (reference sequence). In DNA form, the CDR3 reads TGTGCCAGCAGCTTCCCCGGGACCGATAATTCACCCCTCCACTTT. Translating gives CASSFPGTDNSPLHF.

V usage is TRBV29-1 and J usage is TRBJ2-3, with D perhaps being TRBD1 or TRBD2 (5 bases each). From germline, CDR1 is SQVTM and CDR2 ANQGSEA. Trimming left V 7 bases short and J 1 base short, with 15 bases between. The CDR3 covers 14 residues. CDR3 loop: CSGERGVGTDTQYF. DNA for the CDR3: TGCAGCGGTGAGCGAGGGGTCGGCACAGATACGCAGTATTTT.

The CDR3 DNA is TGTGCCAGCAGAGACAGGGTCACAGGAAACACCATATATTTT. This codes for CASRDRVTGNTIYF. The rearrangement joins TRBV2 to TRBJ1-3; TRBD1 aligns across 7 bases. This CDR3 is built from 14 residues. CDR1 SNHLY and CDR2 FYNNEI come from the germline V gene. V was pared by 6 bases and J by 4 bases, with 6 bases of the junction left unmatched.

The chain links TRBV7-9 to TRBJ2-7; perhaps TRBD1 as D (5 bases). The CDR3 contains 14 residues. Per germline, CDR1 SEHNR and CDR2 FQNEAQ (reference sequence). V lost 4 bases to trimming and J lost 3 bases, with 13 bases between them. The CDR3 nucleotides are TGTGCCAGCAGCTCCCTAGGGGTAAGCTACGAGCAGTACTTC. Protein: CASSSLGVSYEQYF.

The chain combines TRBV10-3 with TRBJ1-5; D is uncertain. The length of the CDR3 is 15 residues. V gave up 0 bases and J gave up 3 bases, with 9 bases separating them. Per the germline V gene, CDR1 is ENHRY and CDR2 is SYGVKD. The CDR3 DNA is TGTGCCATCAGTGAGTCGACGCCGGCCAATCAGCCCCAGCATTTT. As protein: CAISESTPANQPQHF.

The chain is built from TRBV11-2 and TRBJ1-5; a weak D match, TRBD1 (5 bases). There are 15 residues in the CDR3. V gave up 1 base and J gave up 0 bases, with 7 bases separating them. CDR1 is SGHAT, CDR2 FQNNGV, per germline. The CDR3 bases are TGTGCCAGCAGCTTAGGAGGGGTTAGCAATCAGCCCCAGCATTTT. This codes for CASSLGGVSNQPQHF.

The CDR3 region has the DNA TGTGCCAGCAGCCAGACAGGGTTTGGCTACACCTTC. As protein: CASSQTGFGYTF. V is TRBV3-1 (or the pseudogene TRBV3-2) and J is TRBJ1-2; 7 bases match TRBD1. Germline CDR1 and CDR2: LGHDT and YNNKEL (reference sequence). Trimming removed 3 bases from V and 7 bases from J; junction bases left unmatched: 2. The CDR3 runs 12 residues.

The table lists this clone with a count of one. The rearrangement links TRBV7-2 to TRBJ2-7; the D gene is possibly TRBD2 (7 bases). CDR3 size: 14 residues. Germline V gene data show CDR1 as SGHTA and CDR2 as FQGNSA. Trimming cost V 1 base and J 3 bases, with 10 bases left between them. In nucleotides, the CDR3 is TGTGCCAGCAGCTTAGGGGGGGGCCTCTACGAGCAGTACTTC. As protein: CASSLGGGLYEQYF.

The chain couples TRBV12-3 or TRBV12-4 to TRBJ1-5; D is unresolved. The germline V and J ends were trimmed by 2 bases and 4 bases, with 0 bases remaining between them. The CDR3 extends over 11 amino acids. CDR3 protein: CASSLNQPQHF. The CDR3, as DNA: TGTGCCAGCAGTTTAAATCAGCCCCAGCATTTT.